These T cell receptor beta chains were read from a single sample in a study of cytomegalovirus exposure and HLA in healthy donors. Here immunoSEQ multiplex PCR was the method, and the copy in TCRdb shows in-frame clones only, minus some. Here the sample spans around 140,000 clones, around two thirds being singletons. Sequenced material: PBMCs. The receptors were sampled from a male donor in good health and CMV-seronegative. The CDR3 runs from the conserved cysteine through the conserved F or W. A D gene is named only where the DNA matches it firmly. Size is stated for part of the rows, as once, few or many counts, or as a class when the clone is expanded.

d_gene,v_gene,j_gene,abundance,CDR3nt,CDR3aa
.,TRBV5-6,TRBJ1-2,.,TGTGCCAGCAGCTGGCAGGAATTCTATGGCTACACCTTC,CASSWQEFYGYTF
TRBD2,TRBV7-7,TRBJ2-5,.,TGTGCCAGCAGCTTCAATCCCCCCGGACTAGCGGGCCCCCAAGAGACCCAGTACTTC,CASSFNPPGLAGPQETQYF
TRBD1,TRBV4-1,TRBJ1-6,.,TGCGCCAGCAGCCCAGAGTTACAGGGGTATGATAATTCACCCCTCCACTTT,CASSPELQGYDNSPLHF
TRBD2,TRBV9,TRBJ2-3,.,TGTGCCAGCAGCCTCGCACTTGCTAGCGGGGGTGGAGATACGCAGTATTTT,CASSLALASGGGDTQYF
TRBD1,TRBV7-9,TRBJ1-5,.,TGTGCCAGCAGCTCGGGGACAGGGAGATATCAGCCCCAGCATTTT,CASSSGTGRYQPQHF
TRBD1,TRBV5-1,TRBJ2-3,once,TGCGCCAGCAGCCCCGGACAGGGTTCAGATACGCAGTATTTT,CASSPGQGSDTQYF
TRBD2,TRBV25-1,TRBJ2-5,few,TGTGCCAGCAGTACCCCGGGACTAGTAAAGACCCAGTACTTC,CASSTPGLVKTQYF
.,TRBV6-5,TRBJ2-7,.,TGTGCCAGCTACGGGGGGCCCCACGAGCAGTACTTC,CASYGGPHEQYF
TRBD1,TRBV18,TRBJ1-3,few,TGTGCCAGCTCACGTGACAGGGAATTCTCTGGAAACACCATATATTTT,CASSRDREFSGNTIYF
.,TRBV5-6,TRBJ2-6,.,TGTGCCAGCAGCTACAGCTCTGGGGCCAACGTCCTGACTTTC,CASSYSSGANVLTF
TRBD1,TRBV5-6,TRBJ1-5,.,TGTGCCAGCAGCTTAGGTCCCCTCAGGGGGAATCAGCCCCAGCATTTT,CASSLGPLRGNQPQHF
.,TRBV6-5,TRBJ1-5,.,TGTGCCAGCAGCCAACAGGGATCCCAGCCCCAGCATTTT,CASSQQGSQPQHF
TRBD1,TRBV11-1,TRBJ1-6,many,TGTGCCAGCAGCCCATATCCGACAGGGTTGGAAAATTCACCCCTCCACTTT,CASSPYPTGLENSPLHF
.,TRBV5-6,TRBJ1-2,.,TGTGCCAGCAGAAGCGCCGTAACAGGGCCCTCTAACTATGGCTACACCTTC,CASRSAVTGPSNYGYTF
TRBD1,TRBV27,TRBJ2-7,.,TGTGCCAGCAGATCGCTATACAGGGGTCTTTCCTACGAGCAGTACTTC,CASRSLYRGLSYEQYF
.,TRBV27,TRBJ2-1,.,TGTGCCAGCAATCGAAAGGGTGGGAGCTCCTACAATGAGCAGTTCTTC,CASNRKGGSSYNEQFF
TRBD1,TRBV5-4,TRBJ1-1,.,TGTGCCAGCAGAAACAGTCAGGGGGGCACTGAAGCTTTCTTT,CASRNSQGGTEAFF
.,TRBV5-4,TRBJ2-1,.,TGTGCCAGCAGCTTAGGGGTTAGGGAGCAGTTCTTC,CASSLGVREQFF
.,TRBV11-2,TRBJ1-2,.,TGTGCCAGCAGCTTATACGACAGTGACTATGGCTACACCTTC,CASSLYDSDYGYTF
TRBD2,TRBV11-2,TRBJ2-7,.,TGTGCCAGCAGCTTAAACCCCTCCGGGACTAGAGGCGAGCAGTACTTC,CASSLNPSGTRGEQYF
.,TRBV7-2,TRBJ2-7,.,TGTGCCAGCAGCCCTCCCTGGGGGGTGAGAGAGCAGTACTTC,CASSPPWGVREQYF
TRBD2,TRBV27,TRBJ2-3,.,TGTGCCAGCAGACCAACACGGACTAGCGGGGGGATATACACAGATACGCAGTATTTT,CASRPTRTSGGIYTDTQYF